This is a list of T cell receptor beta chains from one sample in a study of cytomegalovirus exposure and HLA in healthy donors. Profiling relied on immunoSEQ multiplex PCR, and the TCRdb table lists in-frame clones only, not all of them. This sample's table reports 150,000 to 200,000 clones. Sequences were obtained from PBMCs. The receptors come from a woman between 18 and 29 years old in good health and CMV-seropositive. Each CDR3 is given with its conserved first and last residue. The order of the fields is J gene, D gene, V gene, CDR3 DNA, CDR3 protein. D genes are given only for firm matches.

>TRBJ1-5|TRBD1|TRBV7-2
TGTGCCAGCAGACAAACAGGGGGCAGCAATCAGCCCCAGCATTTT
CASRQTGGSNQPQHF
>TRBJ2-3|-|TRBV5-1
TGCGCCAGCAGCTTGGGGCAGGCTGAGGATACGCAGTATTTT
CASSLGQAEDTQYF
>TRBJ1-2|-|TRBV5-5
TGTGCCAGCAGCCCAATGACAGGAACCACCGGCTACACCTTC
CASSPMTGTTGYTF
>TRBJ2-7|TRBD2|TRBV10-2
TGCGCCAGCAGTGAGGGGGGGGACGAGCAGTACTTC
CASSEGGDEQYF
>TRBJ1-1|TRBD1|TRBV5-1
TGCGCCAGCAGCTTCTCGGGACAGGGAAACACTGAAGCTTTCTTT
CASSFSGQGNTEAFF
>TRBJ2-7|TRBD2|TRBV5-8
TGTGCCAGCAGCCCCCGGACTAGCGGGAGGACCTCCTCCTACGAGCAGTACTTC
CASSPRTSGRTSSYEQYF
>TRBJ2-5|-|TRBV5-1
TGCGCCAGCAGAAGGACTACCTCGAGAATTCAAGAGACCCAGTACTTC
CASRRTTSRIQETQYF
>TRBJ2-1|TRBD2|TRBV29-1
TGCAGCGTCACCGTAGCGGGAGACTACAATGAGCAGTTCTTC
CSVTVAGDYNEQFF
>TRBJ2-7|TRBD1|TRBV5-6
TGTGCCAGCAGCCCCCGCGACAGGGCGGCGGCCGAGCAGTACTTC
CASSPRDRAAAEQYF
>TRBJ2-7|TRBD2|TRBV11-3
TGTGCCAGCAGCTTGGGGGGGGGCTACGAGCAGTACTTC
CASSLGGGYEQYF
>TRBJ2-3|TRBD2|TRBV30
TGTGCCTGGAGTCCCTTAGGGAGGGACACAGATACGCAGTATTTT
CAWSPLGRDTDTQYF
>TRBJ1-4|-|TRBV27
TGTGCCAGCACCAGGGGAAGGAATGAAAAACTGTTTTTT
CASTRGRNEKLFF
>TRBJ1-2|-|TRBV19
TGTGCCAGTGTGGGGGGGGCCGTTGGCTACACCTTC
CASVGGAVGYTF
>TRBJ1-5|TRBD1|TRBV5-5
TGTGCCAGCAGCTTGTGGGGGACAGACAATCAGCCCCAGCATTTT
CASSLWGTDNQPQHF
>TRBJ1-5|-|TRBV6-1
TGTGCCAGCAGTGAAAACGGTGGAGATCAGCCCCAGCATTTT
CASSENGGDQPQHF
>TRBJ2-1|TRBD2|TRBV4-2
TGTGCCAGCAGCCAAGGAATTAGCGGGATTTTTTACAATGAGCAGTTCTTC
CASSQGISGIFYNEQFF
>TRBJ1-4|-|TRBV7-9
TGTGCCAGCAGCTTAGGGGGGAGGCGTGAAAAACTGTTTTTT
CASSLGGRREKLFF
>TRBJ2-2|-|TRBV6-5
TGTGCCAGCAGTTTAGGACAGAAGGAGCTGTTTTTT
CASSLGQKELFF
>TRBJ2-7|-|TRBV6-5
TGTGCCAGCAGTTACTCGGTGGGTTACTACGAGCAGTACTTC
CASSYSVGYYEQYF
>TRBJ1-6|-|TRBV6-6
TGTGCCAGCCACCCTATCGCCCTTTCACCCCTCCACTTT
CASHPIALSPLHF
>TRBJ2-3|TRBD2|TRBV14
TGTGCCAGCAGCCTTCTAGCGGGAGGCACAGATACGCAGTATTTT
CASSLLAGGTDTQYF
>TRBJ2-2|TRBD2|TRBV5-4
TGTGCCAGCAGCTTCTTAGCGGGAGGGCACACCGGGGAGCTGTTTTTT
CASSFLAGGHTGELFF
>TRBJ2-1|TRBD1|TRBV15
TGTGCCACCAGCAGATCTGGGGGAGCAGGGGGCTCCCACAATGAGCAGTTCTTC
CATSRSGGAGGSHNEQFF
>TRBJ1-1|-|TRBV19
TGTGCCAGTAGTATCGTGGGGGGGAGTGCCATGAACACTGAAGCTTTCTTT
CASSIVGGSAMNTEAFF
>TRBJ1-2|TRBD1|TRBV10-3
TGTGCCACCTCAGGACAGGGGAGTTGGAACTATGGCTACACCTTC
CATSGQGSWNYGYTF
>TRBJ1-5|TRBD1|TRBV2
TGTGCCAGCAGTGCCGGGACAGGGGGCAATCAGCCCCAGCATTTT
CASSAGTGGNQPQHF
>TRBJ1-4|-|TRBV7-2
TGTGCCAGCAGCGTCCGGGGGGGGAAACTGTTTTTT
CASSVRGGKLFF
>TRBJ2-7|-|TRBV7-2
TGTGCCAGCAGCTTACAGGGGATCTCCTACGAGCAGTACTTC
CASSLQGISYEQYF
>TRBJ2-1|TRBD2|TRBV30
TGTGCCTGGTCGGGGGGAAGCGCGAATGAGCAGTTCTTC
CAWSGGSANEQFF
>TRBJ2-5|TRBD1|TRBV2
TGTGCCAGCAGTGACAGGGGGCAGAGGGTAGAGACCCAGTACTTC
CASSDRGQRVETQYF
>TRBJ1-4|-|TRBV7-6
TGTGCCAGCAGCTCCACAGTGGTGAATGAAAAACTGTTTTTT
CASSSTVVNEKLFF